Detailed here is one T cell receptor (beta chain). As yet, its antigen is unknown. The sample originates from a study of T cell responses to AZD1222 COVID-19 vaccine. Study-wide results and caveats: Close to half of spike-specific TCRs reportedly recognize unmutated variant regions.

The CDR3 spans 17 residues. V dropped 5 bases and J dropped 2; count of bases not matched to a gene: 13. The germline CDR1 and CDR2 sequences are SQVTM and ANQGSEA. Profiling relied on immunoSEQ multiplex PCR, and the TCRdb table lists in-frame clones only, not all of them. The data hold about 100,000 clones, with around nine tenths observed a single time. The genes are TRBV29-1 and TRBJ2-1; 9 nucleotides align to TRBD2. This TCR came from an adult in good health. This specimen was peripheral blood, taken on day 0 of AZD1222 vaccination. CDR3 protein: CSVSSARVAGAYNEQFF. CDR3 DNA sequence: TGCAGCGTTTCCTCTGCTCGGGTAGCGGGGGCCTACAATGAGCAGTTCTTC.